The 27 T cell receptor beta chains below all came from one sample that was sequenced in a study of vaccination effects on CD4 cells after COVID-19. Antigen-specific CD4+ T cells were expanded with viral peptide pools in the ViraFEST assay before sequencing. Cells that had been cultured for roughly ten days were the source of isolated CD4+ T cells. The healthy vaccine recipients, who had no prior SARS-CoV-2 infection, showed negative nucleocapsid antibodies. Libraries were prepared by immunoSEQ multiplex PCR; TCRdb keeps only in-frame clonotypes and omits some of them. The sample includes 25,000 or so clones, about 71% seen only once; the top ten take around 13%. These receptors have no identified antigens. This material consisted of CD4+ T cells from PBMCs cultured with HCoV-OC43 spike peptides, taken before COVID-19 vaccination. Subset given: HCoV-OC43 spike overlapping peptide pool stimulation. All receptors come from a human donor who received a COVID-19 vaccine.

This clone showed up just once. This sequence joins TRBV6-1 and TRBJ1-1, with TRBD1 matching over 7 bases. Germline trimming cut 2 bases from V and 6 bases from J; bases unmatched to any gene: 3. Germline CDR1 reads MNHNS; CDR2 reads SASEGT. The CDR3 runs to 13 residues. CDR3 nucleotide sequence: TGTGCCAGCAGTGAAACAGGGGACTCTGAAGCTTTCTTT. This encodes CASSETGDSEAFF.

The V gene is TRBV14, the J gene TRBJ1-2; 7 nucleotides align to TRBD1. Germline assignment: CDR1 SGHDN and CDR2 FVKESK. CDR3 length: 12 amino acids. V gave up 5 bases and J gave up 4 bases; unmatched junction bases: 1. CDR3 sequence reads: CASSDRAYGYTF. CDR3 coding DNA: TGTGCCAGCAGCGACAGGGCCTATGGCTACACCTTC.

The chain joins TRBV15 to TRBJ2-2; TRBD1 is a possible D gene (6 bases). Germline lookup yields CDR1 LNHNV and CDR2 YYDKDF (reference sequence). This CDR3 is 16 amino acids long. V dropped 0 bases and J dropped 5 bases, with 13 bases sitting between them. CDR3 DNA: TGTGCCACCAGCAGAGATGGGGGCACAGGGACCGGGGAGCTGTTTTTT. Translating gives CATSRDGGTGTGELFF.

The V and J genes are TRBV6-5 and TRBJ2-1; D possibly uses TRBD1 or TRBD2 (6 bases each). This CDR3 comprises 15 residues. The V end was cut by 7 bases, the J end by 3 bases, with 16 bases between. Germline values: CDR1 MNHEY, CDR2 SVGAGI. CDR3 sequence: CASTRRRGNYNEQFF. The CDR3, as DNA: TGTGCCAGCACACGTCGGAGGGGGAACTACAATGAGCAGTTCTTC.

The gene calls are TRBV9 and TRBJ2-5; 10 nucleotides line up with TRBD2. With V trimmed by 2 bases and J by 2 bases, 6 bases remained unmatched. CDR1 is SGDLS, CDR2 YYNGEE, per germline. This CDR3 spans 16 amino acids. The CDR3 coding sequence is TGTGCCAGCAGCGTGAGCGGGGGGGCAGGGCAAGAGACCCAGTACTTC. Translation gives CASSVSGGAGQETQYF.

V usage is TRBV5-1 and J usage is TRBJ2-7, with D possibly TRBD1 on 5 matching bases. The CDR3 sequence is 13 residues long. V lost 1 base, J lost 6 bases, and 11 bases lay in between. CDR1 SGHRS and CDR2 YFSETQ come from the germline V gene. CDR3 residues: CASSLQGGLEQYF. CDR3 nucleotides: TGCGCCAGCAGCTTGCAGGGTGGTCTCGAGCAGTACTTC.

The CDR3 is CASSSPTSPSYEQYF. CDR3 bases: TGTGCCAGCAGTTCCCCGACTAGCCCCTCCTACGAGCAGTACTTC. The chain recombines TRBV28 with TRBJ2-7; 7 bases are shared with TRBD2. CDR1 is MDHEN and CDR2 is SYDVKM in the germline V gene. CDR3 length equals 15 residues. Trimming cost V 4 bases and J 0 bases; bases outside gene matches: 6.

The chain has TRBV4-1 and TRBJ1-2; TRBD1 might be the D (6 bases). In germline, CDR1 is MGHRA, CDR2 YSYEKL. V lost 4 bases and J lost 4, with 25 bases in between. The CDR3 is 18 residues long. CDR3 bases: TGCGCCAGCAGCCGAGAAGGGGCAGGGGAGGGTAGCGGCTATGGCTACACCTTC. This gives the protein CASSREGAGEGSGYGYTF.

The rearrangement uses TRBV6-6 and TRBJ1-2, with D tentatively TRBD1 (6 bases). The CDR3 runs 15 residues. The germline V gene has CDR1 MNHNY and CDR2 SVGAGI (reference sequence). V gave up 6 bases and J gave up 1 base, with 15 bases separating them. The CDR3 region has the DNA TGTGCCAGCAGCCCCGCCAGGGGACTTAACTATGGCTACACCTTC. Its protein product is CASSPARGLNYGYTF.

This sequence joins TRBV5-1 and TRBJ2-5, with 9 positions matching TRBD2. The CDR3 has 15 amino acids. Germline V CDR1 and CDR2: SGHRS, YFSETQ. With 4 bases clipped from V and 0 bases from J, the junction kept 4 bases outside the gene matches. CDR3 residues: CASSQTSGNQETQYF. CDR3 DNA: TGCGCCAGCAGCCAGACTAGCGGAAACCAAGAGACCCAGTACTTC.

In DNA, the CDR3 is TGTGCCAGCAGTGAGGGACAGGGCGGGAGCACAGATACGCAGTATTTT. This codes for CASSEGQGGSTDTQYF. The chain combines TRBV6-4 with TRBJ2-3; 9 bases line up with TRBD1. This CDR3 has 16 residues. Per germline, CDR1 MRHNA and CDR2 SNTAGT. V lost 3 bases, J lost 0 bases, and 4 bases stayed unmatched.

The chain joins TRBV7-6 to TRBJ2-4; 7 bases match TRBD1. CDR1 is SGHVS, CDR2 FNYEAQ, per germline. With 5 bases clipped from V and 8 bases from J, the junction kept 9 bases outside the gene matches. The CDR3 length is 14 residues. CDR3 amino acids: CASSLRQGRDIQYF. As DNA, the CDR3 is TGTGCCAGCAGCCTCCGACAGGGACGGGACATTCAGTACTTC.

The chain recombines TRBV27 with TRBJ1-1; 8 bases line up with TRBD1. V lost 4 bases to trimming and J lost 1 base; unmatched junction nucleotides: 14. CDR1 is MNHEY, CDR2 SMNVEV, per germline (reference sequence). CDR3 size: 18 residues. This chain's CDR3 is CASSSTSRGLLRNTEAFF. The CDR3 nucleotides read TGTGCCAGCAGTTCGACGTCCAGGGGGCTCTTGAGGAACACTGAAGCTTTCTTT.

J is TRBJ2-7 and V is TRBV2, with a possible D match to TRBD1 (6 bases). Germline V CDR1 and CDR2: SNHLY, FYNNEI. V lost 6 bases and J lost 5, with 20 bases in between. The CDR3 is 15 amino acids. The CDR3 is CASSKVSTGWDEQYF. CDR3 bases: TGTGCCAGCAGCAAGGTCTCGACAGGCTGGGACGAGCAGTACTTC.

The genes are TRBV11-2 and TRBJ2-2, with D possibly matching TRBD2 (5 bases). The germline V gene encodes CDR1 SGHAT and CDR2 FQNNGV. CDR3 size: 15 residues. The V and J ends lost 5 bases and 2 bases respectively, with 12 bases between them. This chain's CDR3 is CASSPAGLNTGELFF. Here the CDR3 DNA reads TGTGCCAGCAGCCCGGCCGGACTTAACACCGGGGAGCTGTTTTTT.

This chain links TRBV24-1 with TRBJ1-2; no firm D call. V was trimmed by 10 bases and J by 1 base, leaving 15 bases between them. The CDR3 spans 14 residues. Germline-derived CDR1 and CDR2 are KGHDR and SFDVKD. In DNA, the CDR3 is TGTGCCACGGCTTTCTTCCCGTTTAACTATGGCTACACCTTC. Encoded protein: CATAFFPFNYGYTF.

This rearrangement joins TRBV5-4 to TRBJ1-1; the D is unclear. V was clipped by 8 bases and J by 1 base, with 9 bases between them. This CDR3 is built from 12 residues. In germline, CDR1 is SGHNT, CDR2 YYREEE (reference sequence). The DNA of the CDR3 is TGTGCCAGTGCTCAGTCGAACACTGAAGCTTTCTTT. Translated: CASAQSNTEAFF.

The rearrangement links TRBV5-1 to TRBJ2-3; possible D gene TRBD1, 5 bases. Trimming took off 5 bases at V and 5 bases at J, with 15 bases between the two ends. Germline V CDR1 and CDR2: SGHRS, YFSETQ. This CDR3 contains 14 residues. In DNA, the CDR3 is TGCGCCAGCAGTGGCCCGCAGGGCGAAGATACGCAGTATTTT. Its protein product is CASSGPQGEDTQYF.

The rearrangement links TRBV14 to TRBJ1-2; no definite D call. Between the trimmed V and J ends, which lost 1 base and 9 bases, there was a span of 12 bases. There are 13 residues in the CDR3. CDR1 is SGHDN, CDR2 FVKESK, per germline. CDR3 protein: CASSQAREQSYTF. For the CDR3, the DNA is TGTGCCAGCAGCCAAGCTAGGGAGCAGAGCTACACCTTC. Full variable domain (outside the CDR3, taken from reference TRBV14 and TRBJ1-2): EAGVTQFPSHSVIEKGQTVTLRCDPISGHDNLYWYRRVMGKEIKFLLHFVKESKQDESGMPNNRFLAERTGGTYSTLKVQPAELEDSGVYFCASSQAREQSYTFGSGTRLTVV.

The chain employs TRBV14 and TRBJ2-5; D not certain. CDR1 SGHDN and CDR2 FVKESK come from the germline V gene. Trimming removed 6 bases from V and 5 bases from J, with 7 bases in between. The length of the CDR3 is 11 residues. The CDR3 loop reads CASSHGETQYF. For the CDR3, the DNA is TGTGCCAGCAGTCACGGGGAGACCCAGTACTTC.

There are a few counts of this clone. The gene calls are TRBV6-6 and TRBJ2-7; unclear D gene. The V end was cut by 2 bases, the J end by 0 bases, with 8 bases between. The CDR3 extends over 14 amino acids. Germline assignment: CDR1 MNHNY and CDR2 SVGAGI (reference sequence). The CDR3 DNA reads TGTGCCAGCAGTTACGTGGGAAGCTCCTACGAGCAGTACTTC. Protein sequence: CASSYVGSSYEQYF.

The chain combines TRBV6-5 with TRBJ2-7, with 10 bases identical to TRBD2. The CDR3 has 15 amino acids. V lost 6 bases to trimming and J lost 0 bases; unmatched junction nucleotides: 5. Germline CDR1 and CDR2: MNHEY and SVGAGI. DNA of the CDR3: TGTGCCAGCAGGACCGTAGCGGGAGGCTCCTACGAGCAGTACTTC. Protein product: CASRTVAGGSYEQYF.

The rearrangement uses TRBV4-1 and TRBJ1-1, with D possibly TRBD1 on 6 matching bases. Trimming shortened V by 2 bases and J by 8 bases, and 18 bases separated the two germline ends. The CDR3 runs 15 residues. From germline, CDR1 is MGHRA and CDR2 YSYEKL. CDR3 amino acids: CASSQNNQGYPEAFF. CDR3 DNA sequence: TGCGCCAGCAGCCAAAACAACCAGGGGTATCCCGAAGCTTTCTTT.

The chain carries TRBV18 and TRBJ2-5; 11 nucleotides line up with TRBD2. This CDR3 is 15 amino acids long. CDR1 and CDR2 from the germline V gene are KGHSH and LQKENI. V lost 0 bases and J lost 3; bases outside the gene matches: 0. CDR3 loop: CASSPPGLAEETQYF. The CDR3 bases are TGTGCCAGCTCACCACCGGGACTAGCGGAAGAGACCCAGTACTTC.

The chain carries TRBV10-2 and TRBJ1-5; D call uncertain. There are 12 residues in the CDR3. V lost 6 bases and J 0 bases, leaving 3 bases between the germline ends. Germline CDR1 is WSHSY and CDR2 is SAAADI. This CDR3 reads CASRDSNQPQHF. CDR3 coding DNA: TGCGCCAGCAGAGATAGCAATCAGCCCCAGCATTTT.

The chain recombines TRBV5-1 with TRBJ2-1; D not certain. Between the trimmed V and J ends, which lost 0 bases and 7 bases, there was a span of 14 bases. The CDR3 is 15 residues long. Germline CDR1 is SGHRS and CDR2 is YFSETQ. The CDR3 sequence: CASSLGRFSPNEQFF. CDR3 nucleotides: TGCGCCAGCAGCTTGGGCCGCTTTAGCCCAAATGAGCAGTTCTTC.

V and J are TRBV6-5 and TRBJ1-1; D unclear. The CDR3 has 13 residues. The germline gives CDR1 MNHEY, CDR2 SVGAGI. The V end was cut by 2 bases, the J end by 5 bases, with 9 bases between. Written as DNA, the CDR3 is TGTGCCAGCAGTTACAGGGCCCAAACTGAAGCTTTCTTT. As protein: CASSYRAQTEAFF.